This T cell receptor beta chain is from a study of T cells in Graves' hyperthyroidism and ophthalmopathy. Background on the study: Any treatment followed the collection of peripheral blood at initial diagnosis. Study results and limitations: Peripheral blood also featured most of the thyroid clonotypes expanded above 0.001.

This clonotype occurred many times. Its antigen remains unidentified. Amplified TCR beta CDR3 regions came from RNA transcripts. TCR CDR3 regions were first amplified by RT-PCR with HTBI primers. Via MiXCR, TCRdb re-called the multiplex PCR reads, giving one row per CDR3 protein. This sample carries some 350,000 distinct CDR3 sequences, about an eighth of them seen once, and the ten largest clones take 34%. CDR3 length: 15 amino acids. The V end was cut by 5 bases, the J end by 8 bases, with 21 bases between. Per germline, CDR1 MNHNS and CDR2 SASEGT. The origin of this receptor is a woman in her forties with Graves' ophthalmopathy. The sequenced sample consisted of blood. The chain links TRBV6-1 to TRBJ1-2; D possibly corresponds to TRBD1 (5 bases). The CDR3: CASSSQLVGGGGYTF. In DNA, the CDR3 is TGTGCCAGCAGTTCCCAACTCGTCGGGGGTGGAGGCTACACCTTC.